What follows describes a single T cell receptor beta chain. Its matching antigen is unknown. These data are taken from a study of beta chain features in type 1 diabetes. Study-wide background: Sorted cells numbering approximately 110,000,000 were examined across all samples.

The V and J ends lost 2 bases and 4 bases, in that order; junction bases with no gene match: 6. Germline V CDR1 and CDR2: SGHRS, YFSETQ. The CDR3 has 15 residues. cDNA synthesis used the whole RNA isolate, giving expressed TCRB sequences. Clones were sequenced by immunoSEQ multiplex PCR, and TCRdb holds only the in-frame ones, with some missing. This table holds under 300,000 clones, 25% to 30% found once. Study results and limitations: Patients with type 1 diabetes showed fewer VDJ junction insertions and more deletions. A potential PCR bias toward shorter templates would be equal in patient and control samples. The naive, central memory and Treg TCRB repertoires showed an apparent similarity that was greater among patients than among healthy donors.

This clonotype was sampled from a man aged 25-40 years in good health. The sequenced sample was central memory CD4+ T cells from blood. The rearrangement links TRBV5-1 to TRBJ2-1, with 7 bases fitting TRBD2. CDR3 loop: CASSLAAGNYNEQFF. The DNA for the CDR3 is TGCGCCAGCAGCTTAGCAGCGGGGAATTACAATGAGCAGTTCTTC.